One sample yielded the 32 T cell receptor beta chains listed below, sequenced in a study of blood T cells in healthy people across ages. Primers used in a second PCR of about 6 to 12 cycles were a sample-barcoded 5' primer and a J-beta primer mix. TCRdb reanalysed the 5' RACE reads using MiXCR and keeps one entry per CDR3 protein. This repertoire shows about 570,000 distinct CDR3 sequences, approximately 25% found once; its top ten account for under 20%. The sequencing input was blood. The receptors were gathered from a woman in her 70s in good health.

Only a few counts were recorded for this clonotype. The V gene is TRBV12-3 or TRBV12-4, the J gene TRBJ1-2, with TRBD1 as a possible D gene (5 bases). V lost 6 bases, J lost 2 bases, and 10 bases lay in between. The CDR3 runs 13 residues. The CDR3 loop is CASSTDTNYGYTF. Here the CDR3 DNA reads TGTGCCAGCAGCACGGACACAAACTATGGCTACACCTTC.

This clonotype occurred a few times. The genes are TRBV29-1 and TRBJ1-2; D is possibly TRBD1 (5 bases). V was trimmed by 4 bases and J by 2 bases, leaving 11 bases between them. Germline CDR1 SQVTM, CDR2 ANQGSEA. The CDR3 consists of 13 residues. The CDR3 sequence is CSVGVTGNYGYTF. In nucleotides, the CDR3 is TGCAGCGTTGGAGTAACAGGAAACTATGGCTACACCTTC.

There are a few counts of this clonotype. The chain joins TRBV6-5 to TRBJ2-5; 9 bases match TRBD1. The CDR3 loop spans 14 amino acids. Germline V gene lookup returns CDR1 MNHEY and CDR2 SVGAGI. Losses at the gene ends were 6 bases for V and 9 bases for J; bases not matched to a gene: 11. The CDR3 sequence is CASSGQGKGWAQYF. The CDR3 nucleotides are TGTGCCAGCAGCGGACAGGGGAAAGGGTGGGCCCAGTACTTC.

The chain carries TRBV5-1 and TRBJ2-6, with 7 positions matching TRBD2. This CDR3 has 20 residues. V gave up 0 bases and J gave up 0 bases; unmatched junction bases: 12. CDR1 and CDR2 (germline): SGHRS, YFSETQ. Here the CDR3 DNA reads TGCGCCAGCAGCTTGGCCAGTATAGCGGGTCCGAGCTCTGGGGCCAACGTCCTGACTTTC. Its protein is CASSLASIAGPSSGANVLTF.

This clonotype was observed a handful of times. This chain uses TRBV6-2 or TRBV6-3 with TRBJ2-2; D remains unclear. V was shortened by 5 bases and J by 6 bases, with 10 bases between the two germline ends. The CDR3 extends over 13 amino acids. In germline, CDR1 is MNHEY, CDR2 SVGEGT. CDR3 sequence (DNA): TGTGCCAGCAGTCGACCTAGTGCCGGGGAGCTGTTTTTT. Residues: CASSRPSAGELFF.

Written as DNA, the CDR3 is TGTGCCAGCAGTACAGGAAGAGCTGGCGCAGATACGCAGTATTTT. This codes for CASSTGRAGADTQYF. The chain uses TRBV28 and TRBJ2-3, with TRBD1 as a possible D gene (5 bases). The CDR3 is 15 amino acids. Germline CDR1 is MDHEN and CDR2 is SYDVKM. V lost 5 bases and J lost 4, with 16 bases in between.

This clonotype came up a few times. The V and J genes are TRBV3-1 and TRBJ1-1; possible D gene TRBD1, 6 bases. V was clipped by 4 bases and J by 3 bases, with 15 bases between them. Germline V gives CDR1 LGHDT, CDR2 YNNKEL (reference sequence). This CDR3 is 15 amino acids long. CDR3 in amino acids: CASSRKGGFDTEAFF. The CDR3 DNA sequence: TGTGCCAGCAGCCGAAAAGGGGGTTTCGACACTGAAGCTTTCTTT. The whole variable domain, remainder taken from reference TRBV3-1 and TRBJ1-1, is DTAVSQTPKYLVTQMGNDKSIKCEQNLGHDTMYWYKQDSKKFLKIMFSYNNKELIINETVPNRFSPKSPDKAHLNLHINSLELGDSAVYFCASSRKGGFDTEAFFGQGTRLTVV.

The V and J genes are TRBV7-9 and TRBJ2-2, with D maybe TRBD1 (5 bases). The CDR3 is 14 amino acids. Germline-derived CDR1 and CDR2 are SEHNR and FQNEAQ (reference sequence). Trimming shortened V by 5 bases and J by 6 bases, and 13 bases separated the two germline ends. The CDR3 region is CASSPDSYAGELFF. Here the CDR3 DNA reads TGTGCCAGCAGCCCCGACAGCTACGCCGGGGAGCTGTTTTTT.

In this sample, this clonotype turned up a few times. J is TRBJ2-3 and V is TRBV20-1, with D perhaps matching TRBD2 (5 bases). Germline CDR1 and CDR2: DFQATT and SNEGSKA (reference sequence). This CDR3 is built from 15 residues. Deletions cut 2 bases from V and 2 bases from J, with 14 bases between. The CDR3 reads CSARLPSSATDTQYF. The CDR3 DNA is TGCAGTGCTAGACTCCCTAGTAGCGCCACAGATACGCAGTATTTT.

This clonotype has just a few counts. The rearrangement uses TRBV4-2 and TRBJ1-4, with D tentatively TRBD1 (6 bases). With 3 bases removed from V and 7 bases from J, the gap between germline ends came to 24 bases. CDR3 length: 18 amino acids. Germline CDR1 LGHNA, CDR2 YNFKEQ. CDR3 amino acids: CASSQDLRTGTFGEKLFF. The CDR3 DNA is TGTGCCAGCAGCCAGGACCTACGAACCGGGACATTCGGTGAAAAACTGTTTTTT.

The CDR3: CASSPEQQGTDTQYF. CDR3 sequence (DNA): TGTGCCAGCAGTCCCGAGCAACAGGGTACAGATACGCAGTATTTT. The chain recombines TRBV12-3 or TRBV12-4 with TRBJ2-3; tentatively, D is TRBD1 (6 bases). This CDR3 spans 15 amino acids. Trimming shortened V by 5 bases and J by 3 bases, and 15 bases separated the two germline ends.

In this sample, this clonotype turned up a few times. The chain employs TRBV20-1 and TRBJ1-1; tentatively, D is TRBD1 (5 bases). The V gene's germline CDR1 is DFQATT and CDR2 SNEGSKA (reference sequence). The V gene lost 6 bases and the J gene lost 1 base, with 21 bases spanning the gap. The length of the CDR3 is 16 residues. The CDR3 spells CSALRQGNLKNTEAFF. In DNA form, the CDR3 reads TGCAGTGCCCTCCGGCAGGGAAATTTGAAGAACACTGAAGCTTTCTTT.

The CDR3 here is CSVVMHSSYEQYF. CDR3 nucleotides: TGCAGCGTTGTGATGCACAGCTCCTACGAGCAGTACTTC. The chain recombines TRBV29-1 with TRBJ2-7; D call uncertain. In germline, CDR1 is SQVTM, CDR2 ANQGSEA. The V end was cut by 4 bases, the J end by 0 bases, with 10 bases between. CDR3 length: 13 residues.

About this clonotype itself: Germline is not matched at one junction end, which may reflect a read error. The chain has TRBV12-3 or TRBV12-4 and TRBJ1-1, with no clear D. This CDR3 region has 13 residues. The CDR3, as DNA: TGTACCAGCAGTTTGGGTACGAACACTGAAGCTTTCTTT. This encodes CTSSLGTNTEAFF.

CDR3 in DNA: TGTGCCAGCAGCCCAAATCTTAGGGGCAATCAGCCCCAGCATTTT. It codes for CASSPNLRGNQPQHF. The rearrangement uses TRBV7-2 and TRBJ1-5; no clear D. Germline loops: CDR1 SGHTA, CDR2 FQGNSA. This CDR3 has 15 amino acids. With 5 bases removed from V and 2 bases from J, the gap between germline ends came to 13 bases.

CDR3 protein: CSARKLAGVTGELFF. In DNA, the CDR3 is TGCAGTGCTAGGAAGCTAGCGGGGGTTACCGGGGAGCTGTTTTTT. The V and J genes are TRBV20-1 and TRBJ2-2, with 10 bases fitting TRBD2. This CDR3 spans 15 amino acids. V trimming: 3 bases; J trimming: 5 bases; junction bases outside the gene matches: 6. Germline loops: CDR1 DFQATT, CDR2 SNEGSKA (reference sequence).

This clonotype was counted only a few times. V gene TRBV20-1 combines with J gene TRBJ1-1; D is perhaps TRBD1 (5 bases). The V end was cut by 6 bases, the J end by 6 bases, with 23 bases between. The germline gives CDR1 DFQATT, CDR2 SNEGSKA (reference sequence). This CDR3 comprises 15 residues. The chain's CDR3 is CSARRGVESSAEAFF. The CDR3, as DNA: TGCAGTGCCCGCCGGGGGGTAGAGAGTAGCGCTGAAGCTTTCTTT.

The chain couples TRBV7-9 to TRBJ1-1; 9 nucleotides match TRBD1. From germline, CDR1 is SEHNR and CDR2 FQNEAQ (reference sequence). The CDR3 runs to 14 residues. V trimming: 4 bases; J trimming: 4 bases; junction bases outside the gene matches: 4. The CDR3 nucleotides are TGTGCCAGCAGCTGGACAGGGGCGGTCACTGAAGCTTTCTTT. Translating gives CASSWTGAVTEAFF.

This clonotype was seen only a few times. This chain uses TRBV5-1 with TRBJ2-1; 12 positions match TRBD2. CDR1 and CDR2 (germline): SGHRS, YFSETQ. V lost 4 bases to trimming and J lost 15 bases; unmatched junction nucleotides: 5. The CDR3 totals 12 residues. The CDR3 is CASSPTSGGSFF. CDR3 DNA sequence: TGCGCCAGCAGCCCGACTAGCGGGGGATCGTTCTTC.

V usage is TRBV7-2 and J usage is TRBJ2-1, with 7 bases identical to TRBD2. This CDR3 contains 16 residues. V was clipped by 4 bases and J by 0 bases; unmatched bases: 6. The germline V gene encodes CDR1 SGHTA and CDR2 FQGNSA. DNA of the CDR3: TGTGCCAGCAGCTGGATCGGGGGGAACTCCTACAATGAGCAGTTCTTC. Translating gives CASSWIGGNSYNEQFF.

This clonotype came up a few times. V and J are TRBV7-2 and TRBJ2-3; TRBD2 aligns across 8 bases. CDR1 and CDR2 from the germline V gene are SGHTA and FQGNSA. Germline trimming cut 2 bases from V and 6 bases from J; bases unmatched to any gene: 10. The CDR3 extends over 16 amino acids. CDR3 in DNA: TGTGCCAGCAGCTTAAACGGGGGGGGCCACGCGGATACGCAGTATTTT. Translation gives CASSLNGGGHADTQYF.

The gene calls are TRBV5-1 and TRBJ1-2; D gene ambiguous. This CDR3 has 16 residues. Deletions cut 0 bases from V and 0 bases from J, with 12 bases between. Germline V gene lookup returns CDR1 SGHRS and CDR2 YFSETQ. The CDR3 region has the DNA TGCGCCAGCAGCTTGGGGCTCAGTACCGCTAACTATGGCTACACCTTC. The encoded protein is CASSLGLSTANYGYTF.

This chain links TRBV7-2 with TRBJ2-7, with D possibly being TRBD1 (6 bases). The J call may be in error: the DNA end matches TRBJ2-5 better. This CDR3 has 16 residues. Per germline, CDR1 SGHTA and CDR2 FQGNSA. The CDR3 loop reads CASSLDAGALGETQYF. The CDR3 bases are TGTGCCAGCAGCTTAGATGCAGGGGCCCTCGGGGAGACCCAGTACTTC.

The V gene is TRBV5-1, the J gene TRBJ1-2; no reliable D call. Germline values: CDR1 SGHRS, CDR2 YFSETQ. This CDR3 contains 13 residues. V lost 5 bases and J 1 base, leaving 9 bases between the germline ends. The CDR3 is CASSESNNYGYTF. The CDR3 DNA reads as TGCGCCAGCAGTGAATCCAATAACTATGGCTACACCTTC.

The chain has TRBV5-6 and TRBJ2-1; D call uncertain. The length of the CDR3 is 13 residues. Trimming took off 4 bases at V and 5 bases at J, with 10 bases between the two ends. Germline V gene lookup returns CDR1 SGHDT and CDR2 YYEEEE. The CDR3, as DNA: TGTGCCAGCAGCAGAACCAACGACAATGAGCAGTTCTTC. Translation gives CASSRTNDNEQFF. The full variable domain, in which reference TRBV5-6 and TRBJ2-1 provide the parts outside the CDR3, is DAGVTQSPTHLIKTRGQQVTLRCSPKSGHDTVSWYQQALGQGPQFIFQYYEEEERQRGNFPDRFSGHQFPNYSSELNVNALLLGDSALYLCASSRTNDNEQFFGPGTRLTVL.

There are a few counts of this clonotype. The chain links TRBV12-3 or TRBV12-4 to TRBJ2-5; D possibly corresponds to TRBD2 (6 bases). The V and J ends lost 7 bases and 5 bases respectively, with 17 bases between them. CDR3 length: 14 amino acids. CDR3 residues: CASNVGGSRETQYF. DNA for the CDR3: TGTGCCAGCAACGTCGGGGGAAGTCGGGAGACCCAGTACTTC.

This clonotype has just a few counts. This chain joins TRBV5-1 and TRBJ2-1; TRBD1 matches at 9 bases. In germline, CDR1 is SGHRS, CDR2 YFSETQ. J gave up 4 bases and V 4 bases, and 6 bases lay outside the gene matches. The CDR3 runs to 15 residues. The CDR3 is CASSRSGTGYNEQFF. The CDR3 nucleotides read TGCGCCAGCAGCCGCTCCGGGACAGGGTACAATGAGCAGTTCTTC.

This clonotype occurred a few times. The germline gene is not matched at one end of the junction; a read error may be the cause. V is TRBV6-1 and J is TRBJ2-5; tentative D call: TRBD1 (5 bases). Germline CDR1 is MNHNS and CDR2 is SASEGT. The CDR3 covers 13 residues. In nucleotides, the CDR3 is TGTGCCAGCGGGGCGGTAACCCAAGAGACCCTGTACTTC. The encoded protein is CASGAVTQETLYF.

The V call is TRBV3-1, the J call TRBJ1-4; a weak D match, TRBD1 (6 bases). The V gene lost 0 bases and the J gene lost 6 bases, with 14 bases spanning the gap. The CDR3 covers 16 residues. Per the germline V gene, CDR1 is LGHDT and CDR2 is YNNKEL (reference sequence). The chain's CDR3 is CASSQDPDSHHEKLFF. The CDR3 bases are TGTGCCAGCAGCCAAGACCCGGACAGCCATCATGAAAAACTGTTTTTT.

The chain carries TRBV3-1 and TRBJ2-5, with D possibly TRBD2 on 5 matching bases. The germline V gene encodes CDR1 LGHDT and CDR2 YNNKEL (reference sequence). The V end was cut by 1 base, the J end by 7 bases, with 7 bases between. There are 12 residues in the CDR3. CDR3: CASSQGAGTQYF. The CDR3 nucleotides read TGTGCCAGCAGCCAAGGGGCGGGGACCCAGTACTTC.

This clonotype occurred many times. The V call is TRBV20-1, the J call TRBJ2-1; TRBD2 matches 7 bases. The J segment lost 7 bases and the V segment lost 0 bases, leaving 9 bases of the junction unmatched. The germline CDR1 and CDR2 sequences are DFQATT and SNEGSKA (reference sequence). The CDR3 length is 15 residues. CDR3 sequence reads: CSARDRLAPRNEQFF. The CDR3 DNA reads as TGCAGTGCTAGAGATCGACTAGCTCCGAGGAATGAGCAGTTCTTC.

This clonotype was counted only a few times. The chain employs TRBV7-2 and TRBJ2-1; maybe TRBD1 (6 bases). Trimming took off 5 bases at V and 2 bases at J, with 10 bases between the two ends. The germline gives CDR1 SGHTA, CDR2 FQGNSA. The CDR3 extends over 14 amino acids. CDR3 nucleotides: TGTGCCAGCAGCAAAGGGGGTCCCTACAATGAGCAGTTCTTC. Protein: CASSKGGPYNEQFF.